Each of the 27 T cell receptor beta chains below was sequenced from the same sample in a study of blood T cell repertoires in COVID-19. This table comes from immunoSEQ multiplex PCR, and its TCRdb copy is limited to in-frame clones, with some not included. The data show some 670,000 clones, about 90% seen once. The sample taken for sequencing was peripheral blood. The receptors shown here come from a woman between 18 and 29 years old with acute or convalescent COVID-19.

This clone was observed once. J is TRBJ2-7 and V is TRBV6-2 or TRBV6-3, with 11 bases aligning to TRBD1. Trimming took 2 bases from V and 3 from J; bases not matched to a gene: 6. The CDR3 is made up of 16 amino acids. The germline V gene encodes CDR1 MNHEY and CDR2 SVGEGT. The CDR3 reads CASSYEHGTGGYEQYF. CDR3 bases: TGTGCCAGCAGTTACGAGCACGGGACAGGGGGCTACGAGCAGTACTTC.

This clone was detected only once. The chain recombines TRBV9 with TRBJ1-2; no definite D call. CDR3 size: 13 residues. Trimming left V 6 bases short and J 0 bases short, with 9 bases between. The germline CDR1 and CDR2 sequences are SGDLS and YYNGEE. CDR3 nucleotides: TGTGCCAGCAAGGGAGGGACTAACTATGGCTACACCTTC. This encodes CASKGGTNYGYTF.

The chain joins TRBV27 to TRBJ2-1, with 8 bases fitting TRBD2. The CDR3 is 15 residues long. Unmatched junction bases numbered 5, after V lost 2 bases and J lost 5 bases. Germline assignment: CDR1 MNHEY and CDR2 SMNVEV (reference sequence). The CDR3 DNA reads as TGTGCCAGCAGTTTAATCCGGGGGGGGCACAATGAGCAGTTCTTC. Protein product: CASSLIRGGHNEQFF.

The gene calls are TRBV12-3 or TRBV12-4 and TRBJ1-2, with D uncertain. V shed 6 bases and J shed 8 bases, with 13 bases lying between them. The CDR3 loop spans 12 amino acids. The CDR3 coding sequence is TGTGCCAGCAGCCCGCAGGTCGGCGGCTACACCTTC. This encodes CASSPQVGGYTF.

The V gene is TRBV7-9, the J gene TRBJ2-1, with 8 bases lining up with TRBD2. This CDR3 has 15 residues. V gave up 5 bases and J gave up 6 bases; unmatched junction bases: 9. Germline lookup yields CDR1 SEHNR and CDR2 FQNEAQ (reference sequence). The DNA of the CDR3 is TGTGCCAGCAGCCAGGGCACCACTAGCGGCAATGAGCAGTTCTTC. Translated: CASSQGTTSGNEQFF.

The chain carries TRBV10-3 and TRBJ1-1; 9 bases are a match to TRBD1. The CDR3 sequence is 16 residues long. V lost 4 bases and J lost 0; bases outside the gene matches: 6. Germline-derived CDR1 and CDR2 are ENHRY and SYGVKD. CDR3 region: CAISGGWDRVNTEAFF. The CDR3 DNA reads as TGTGCCATCAGTGGTGGCTGGGACAGGGTGAACACTGAAGCTTTCTTT.

The gene calls are TRBV6-2 or TRBV6-3 and TRBJ1-5; TRBD1 agrees at 7 bases. Looked up from germline, CDR1 is MNHEY and CDR2 is SVGEGT. V shed 0 bases, J shed 0 bases, and the junction held 14 bases outside the gene matches. This CDR3 spans 20 amino acids. The CDR3 region is CASSYSRGRDSLNSNQPQHF. The CDR3 bases are TGTGCCAGCAGTTACTCGAGGGGGCGAGACAGTCTGAATAGCAATCAGCCCCAGCATTTT.

The V call is TRBV18, the J call TRBJ1-2; D is unresolved. The CDR3 runs to 13 residues. CDR1 is KGHSH, CDR2 LQKENI, per germline. Trimming removed 6 bases at V and 1 base at J, with 9 bases between. The CDR3 protein is CASSVEFNYGYTF. The CDR3 region has the DNA TGTGCCAGCTCCGTGGAGTTTAACTATGGCTACACCTTC.

The V and J genes are TRBV27 and TRBJ1-2; D is ambiguous. This CDR3 has 15 residues. In germline, CDR1 is MNHEY, CDR2 SMNVEV (reference sequence). V dropped 0 bases and J dropped 4 bases, with 12 bases sitting between them. The CDR3 loop reads CASSLSAVIGYGYTF. In DNA, the CDR3 is TGTGCCAGCAGTTTATCGGCCGTCATTGGCTATGGCTACACCTTC.

This sequence joins TRBV6-2 or TRBV6-3 and TRBJ1-6; 7 bases match TRBD1. In germline, CDR1 is MNHEY, CDR2 SVGEGT. This CDR3 has 18 amino acids. V lost 2 bases and J lost 7; bases outside the gene matches: 14. The CDR3 sequence: CASSYTITGTARNSPLHF. CDR3 bases: TGTGCCAGCAGTTACACCATAACCGGGACAGCGAGAAATTCACCCCTCCACTTT.

This rearrangement joins TRBV5-5 to TRBJ2-1; 8 bases agree with TRBD2. Trimming at V came to 4 bases and at J to 6 bases, leaving 18 bases not matched to a gene. Germline CDR1 and CDR2: SGHKS and YYEKEE (reference sequence). The CDR3 is made up of 18 amino acids. CDR3 sequence (DNA): TGTGCCAGCAGCCGACCTTCTGATCGGGGGGGCTTTGTCAATGAGCAGTTCTTC. This translates into CASSRPSDRGGFVNEQFF.

The chain is built from TRBV3-1 (or the pseudogene TRBV3-2) and TRBJ2-7; the match to TRBD2 covers 7 bases. There are 13 residues in the CDR3. Per the germline V gene, CDR1 is LGHDT and CDR2 is YNNKEL (reference sequence). V shed 6 bases and J 6 bases; nucleotides not matched to a gene: 8. The CDR3 region is CASSWGLRGEQYF. In DNA, the CDR3 is TGTGCCAGCAGTTGGGGACTAAGGGGCGAGCAGTACTTC.

The rearrangement joins TRBV18 to TRBJ1-1; maybe TRBD1 (5 bases). Germline loops: CDR1 KGHSH, CDR2 LQKENI. V was trimmed by 6 bases and J by 5 bases, leaving 13 bases between them. The CDR3 spans 13 residues. Written as DNA, the CDR3 is TGTGCCAGCTCCCTCGACAGATATACTGAAGCTTTCTTT. Amino acids: CASSLDRYTEAFF.

The rearrangement uses TRBV15 and TRBJ1-2; 12 bases align to TRBD1. The CDR3 has 16 residues. Germline V gene sequence: CDR1 LNHNV, CDR2 YYDKDF (reference sequence). V was clipped by 0 bases and J by 7 bases; unmatched bases: 6. CDR3 sequence (DNA): TGTGCCACCAGCAGAGATCTGGGACAGGGGGCCGGTGGCTACACCTTC. It specifies CATSRDLGQGAGGYTF.

The V gene is TRBV28, the J gene TRBJ2-7; TRBD1 might be the D (6 bases). The CDR3 consists of 12 residues. CDR1 and CDR2 from the germline V gene are MDHEN and SYDVKM. V was clipped by 5 bases and J by 6 bases, with 11 bases between them. The CDR3: CASSRDISEQYF. The CDR3 DNA reads TGTGCCAGCAGTAGGGACATATCCGAGCAGTACTTC.

The chain recombines TRBV19 with TRBJ1-1; D might be TRBD1 (5 bases). The CDR3 spans 15 residues. CDR1 is LNHDA, CDR2 SQIVND, per germline (reference sequence). V lost 7 bases to trimming and J lost 0 bases, with 15 bases between them. CDR3 in amino acids: CASISREQLNTEAFF. CDR3 DNA: TGTGCCAGTATCAGCAGGGAACAGCTGAACACTGAAGCTTTCTTT.

This chain links TRBV27 with TRBJ1-2; 7 nucleotides line up with TRBD1. V shed 5 bases and J 4 bases; nucleotides not matched to a gene: 7. The CDR3 loop spans 14 amino acids. CDR1 is MNHEY and CDR2 is SMNVEV in the germline V gene (reference sequence). The CDR3 is CASSLIGTAYGYTF. The DNA of the CDR3 is TGTGCCAGCAGTCTTATCGGGACAGCCTATGGCTACACCTTC.

The chain combines TRBV3-1 (or the pseudogene TRBV3-2) with TRBJ1-1; 11 nucleotides align to TRBD1. The V segment lost 6 bases and the J segment 5 bases; nucleotides outside the gene matches: 2. This CDR3 has 13 amino acids. Per the germline V gene, CDR1 is LGHDT and CDR2 is YNNKEL (reference sequence). The CDR3 DNA follows: TGTGCCAGCAGGGGACAGGGGGTTACTGAAGCTTTCTTT. Protein: CASRGQGVTEAFF.

The chain joins TRBV29-1 to TRBJ1-4, with TRBD1 matching 8 bases. The CDR3 is made up of 13 amino acids. CDR1 is SQVTM and CDR2 is ANQGSEA in the germline V gene. V trimming: 5 bases; J trimming: 8 bases; junction bases outside the gene matches: 7. The CDR3 loop is CSVRITGGEKLFF. CDR3 nucleotide sequence: TGCAGCGTTCGTATAACAGGGGGAGAAAAACTGTTTTTT.

This clone turned up a few times. The chain uses TRBV6-5 and TRBJ2-7, with 11 positions matching TRBD2. The V and J ends lost 2 bases and 8 bases, in that order; junction bases with no gene match: 5. The germline V gene has CDR1 MNHEY and CDR2 SVGAGI. The CDR3 runs 14 residues. DNA of the CDR3: TGTGCCAGCAGTTACGACGGGACTAGCGGAAAGCAGTACTTC. Encoded protein: CASSYDGTSGKQYF.

The rearrangement links TRBV6-2 or TRBV6-3 to TRBJ1-1, with D uncertain. The V end was cut by 3 bases, the J end by 0 bases, with 8 bases between. The CDR3 is made up of 14 amino acids. The germline CDR1 and CDR2 sequences are MNHEY and SVGEGT. DNA for the CDR3: TGTGCCAGCAGTTATTACGGGTTGAACACTGAAGCTTTCTTT. This gives the protein CASSYYGLNTEAFF.

The genes are TRBV2 and TRBJ2-7; D possibly corresponds to TRBD2 (5 bases). The CDR3 runs 14 residues. The V gene lost 3 bases and the J gene lost 0 bases, with 9 bases spanning the gap. Germline lookup yields CDR1 SNHLY and CDR2 FYNNEI. CDR3 sequence (DNA): TGTGCCAGCAGTGATTTGAGGGTCTCCTACGAGCAGTACTTC. Translating it yields CASSDLRVSYEQYF.

This chain joins TRBV30 and TRBJ2-7, with D possibly being TRBD2 (5 bases). V gave up 3 bases and J gave up 4 bases, with 16 bases separating them. The CDR3 is 14 residues long. The germline gives CDR1 GTSNPN, CDR2 SVGIG (reference sequence). The CDR3 nucleotides are TGTGCCTGGAGAGTAAAGGACTTCTTATACGAGCAGTACTTC. This gives the protein CAWRVKDFLYEQYF. Full variable domain (outside the CDR3, taken from reference TRBV30 and TRBJ2-7): SQTIHQWPATLVQPVGSPLSLECTVEGTSNPNLYWYRQAAGRGLQLLFYSVGIGQISSEVPQNLSASRPQDRQFILSSKKLLLSDSGFYLCAWRVKDFLYEQYFGPGTRLTVT.

This clone came up once. The chain links TRBV6-6 to TRBJ1-1; D unresolved. Per the germline V gene, CDR1 is MNHNY and CDR2 is SVGAGI (reference sequence). The CDR3 has 13 residues. Trimming left V 7 bases short and J 1 base short, with 10 bases between. The CDR3 DNA reads as TGTGCCAGCAACCTAGACCCGAACACTGAAGCTTTCTTT. As protein: CASNLDPNTEAFF.

The V call is TRBV18, the J call TRBJ2-7; 9 nucleotides agree with TRBD1. This CDR3 is built from 15 residues. Trimming at V came to 3 bases and at J to 5 bases, leaving 8 bases not matched to a gene. CDR1 KGHSH and CDR2 LQKENI come from the germline V gene. The CDR3 reads CASSPGTGSRHEQYF. The CDR3 nucleotides read TGTGCCAGCTCACCCGGGACAGGGTCACGCCACGAGCAGTACTTC.

The CDR3 reads CASSLDISETQYF. DNA of the CDR3: TGTGCCAGCAGCTTGGATATATCAGAGACCCAGTACTTC. The chain combines TRBV5-4 with TRBJ2-5; D is undetermined. The CDR3 sequence is 13 residues long. Trimming stripped 0 bases from V and 4 bases from J, with 7 bases between. Germline V gene lookup returns CDR1 SGHNT and CDR2 YYREEE (reference sequence).

This chain joins TRBV25-1 and TRBJ2-5; the D gene is possibly TRBD2 (5 bases). The CDR3 is 15 residues long. Germline lookup yields CDR1 MGHDK and CDR2 SYGVNS. V was cut by 5 bases and J by 0 bases, with 13 bases left in between. This chain's CDR3 is CASSKVRGNQETQYF. For the CDR3, the DNA is TGTGCCAGCAGTAAGGTACGAGGGAACCAAGAGACCCAGTACTTC.